This T cell receptor beta chain was observed in a study of blood T cell repertoires in COVID-19. Study background: The United States, Italy and Spain supplied acute and convalescent COVID-19 samples. Sources were T cells, B-cell-depleted T cells, or PBMCs; the material itself was cDNA or gDNA.

Methods used by the authors: Scientists estimated how many nucleated cells there were by amplifying reference gene primers. The protocol was immunoSEQ multiplex PCR, while the TCRdb copy is restricted to in-frame clones and leaves out a portion. V and J calls and clone size are given by that table; D and trimming were obtained from the DNA. The sample yields hundreds of thousands of clones, 65% to 85% seen once. Germline values: CDR1 MNHEY, CDR2 SVGAGI. The length of the CDR3 is 11 residues. V lost 8 bases, J lost 5 bases, and 10 bases lay in between. This TCR derives from a man older than 75 with acute or convalescent COVID-19. Source material: peripheral blood. The V call is TRBV6-5, the J call TRBJ2-7; unclear D gene. The chain's CDR3 is CASAGDNEQYF. In nucleotides, the CDR3 is TGTGCCAGCGCAGGCGACAACGAGCAGTACTTC.